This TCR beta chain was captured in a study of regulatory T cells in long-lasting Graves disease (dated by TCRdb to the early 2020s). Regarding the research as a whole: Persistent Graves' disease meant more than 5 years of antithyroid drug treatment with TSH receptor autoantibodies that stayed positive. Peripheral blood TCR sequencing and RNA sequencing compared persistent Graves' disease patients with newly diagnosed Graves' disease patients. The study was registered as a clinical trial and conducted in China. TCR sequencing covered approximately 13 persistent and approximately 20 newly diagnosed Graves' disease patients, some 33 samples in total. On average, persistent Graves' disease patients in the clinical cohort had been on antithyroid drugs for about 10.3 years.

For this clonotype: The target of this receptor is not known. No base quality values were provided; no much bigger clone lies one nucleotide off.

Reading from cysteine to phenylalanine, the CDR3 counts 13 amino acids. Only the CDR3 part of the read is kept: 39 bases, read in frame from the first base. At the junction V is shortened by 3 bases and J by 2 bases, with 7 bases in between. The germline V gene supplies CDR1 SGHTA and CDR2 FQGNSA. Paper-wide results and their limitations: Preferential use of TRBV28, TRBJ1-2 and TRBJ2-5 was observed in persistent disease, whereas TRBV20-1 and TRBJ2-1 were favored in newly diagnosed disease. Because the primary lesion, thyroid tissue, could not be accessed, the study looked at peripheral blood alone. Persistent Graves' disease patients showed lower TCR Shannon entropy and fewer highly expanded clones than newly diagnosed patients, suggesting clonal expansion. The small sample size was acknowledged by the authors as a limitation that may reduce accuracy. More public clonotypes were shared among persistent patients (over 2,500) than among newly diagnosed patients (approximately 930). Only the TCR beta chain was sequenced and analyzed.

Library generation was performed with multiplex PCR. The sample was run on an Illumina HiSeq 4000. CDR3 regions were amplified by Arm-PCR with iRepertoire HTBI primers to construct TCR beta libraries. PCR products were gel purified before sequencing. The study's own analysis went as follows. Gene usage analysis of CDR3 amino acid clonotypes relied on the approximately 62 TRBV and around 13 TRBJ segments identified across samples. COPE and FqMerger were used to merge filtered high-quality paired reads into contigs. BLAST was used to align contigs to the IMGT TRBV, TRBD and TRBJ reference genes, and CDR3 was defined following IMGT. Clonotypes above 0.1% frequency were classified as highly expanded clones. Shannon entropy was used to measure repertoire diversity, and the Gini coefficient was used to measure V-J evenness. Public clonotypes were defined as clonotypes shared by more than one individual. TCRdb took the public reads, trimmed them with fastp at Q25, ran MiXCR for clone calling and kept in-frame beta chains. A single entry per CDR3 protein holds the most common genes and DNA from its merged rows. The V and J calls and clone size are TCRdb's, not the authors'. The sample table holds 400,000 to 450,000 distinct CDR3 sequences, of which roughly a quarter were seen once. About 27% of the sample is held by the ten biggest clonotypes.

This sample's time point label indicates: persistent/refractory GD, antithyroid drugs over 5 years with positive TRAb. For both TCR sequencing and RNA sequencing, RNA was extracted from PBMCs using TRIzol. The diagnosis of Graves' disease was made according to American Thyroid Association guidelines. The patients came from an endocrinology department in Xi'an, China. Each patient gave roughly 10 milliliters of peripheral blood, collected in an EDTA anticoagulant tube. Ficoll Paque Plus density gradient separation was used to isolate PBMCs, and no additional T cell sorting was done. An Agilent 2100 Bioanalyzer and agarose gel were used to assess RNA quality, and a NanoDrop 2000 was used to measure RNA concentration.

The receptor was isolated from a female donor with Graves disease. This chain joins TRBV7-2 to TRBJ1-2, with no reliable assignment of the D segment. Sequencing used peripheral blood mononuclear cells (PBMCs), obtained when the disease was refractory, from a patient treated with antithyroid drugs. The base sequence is TGTGCCAGCAGCTTCCCACAAAACTATGGCTACACCTTC. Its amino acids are CASSFPQNYGYTF.